A single sample is the source of the 25 T cell receptor beta chains below, sequenced in a study of blood T cells in healthy people across ages. A second PCR, run for roughly 7 to 11 cycles, used a sample-barcoded 5' primer plus a J-beta primer mix. Each CDR3 protein gets one entry after TCRdb re-called the 5' RACE reads with MiXCR. The data show 920,000 or so distinct CDR3 sequences, with 40% to 50% seen just once and 18% held by the top ten. Sequencing was carried out using blood. The receptors come from an older woman in good health.

The chain combines TRBV11-2 with TRBJ2-7; unclear D gene. V was pared by 5 bases and J by 4 bases, with 6 bases between. The CDR3 has 11 residues. CDR1 SGHAT and CDR2 FQNNGV come from the germline V gene. CDR3 in amino acids: CASSRRYEQYF. DNA of the CDR3: TGTGCCAGCAGCCGCCGTTACGAGCAGTACTTC.

The genes are TRBV20-1 and TRBJ2-7, with 7 bases matching TRBD1. Trimming at V came to 4 bases and at J to 3 bases, leaving 12 bases not matched to a gene. Germline values: CDR1 DFQATT, CDR2 SNEGSKA (reference sequence). The CDR3 runs to 15 residues. In nucleotides, the CDR3 is TGCAGTGCTACCCCAGGGACAGCCGGACGCTACGAGCAGTACTTC. Translating gives CSATPGTAGRYEQYF.

This clonotype came up many times. The V call is TRBV10-3, the J call TRBJ2-7, with D unresolved. The CDR3 runs to 13 residues. V lost 8 bases, J lost 3 bases, and 14 bases lay in between. Germline V gene lookup returns CDR1 ENHRY and CDR2 SYGVKD. Here the CDR3 DNA reads TGTGCCATCGGATCTGACAAAGACTACGAGCAGTACTTC. Translating it yields CAIGSDKDYEQYF.

This clonotype occurred many times. This rearrangement joins TRBV20-1 to TRBJ2-5; 9 bases are a match to TRBD1. The CDR3 is 13 amino acids. Trimming took 5 bases from V and 5 from J; bases not matched to a gene: 6. Per germline, CDR1 DFQATT and CDR2 SNEGSKA (reference sequence). The CDR3 DNA is TGCAGTGCTTTACAGGGGGCTCGGGAGACCCAGTACTTC. Amino acids: CSALQGARETQYF.

This clonotype was counted only a few times. The V and J genes are TRBV29-1 and TRBJ2-7, with D maybe TRBD1 (5 bases). CDR3 length equals 10 residues. CDR1 is SQVTM, CDR2 ANQGSEA, per germline. Trimming took off 6 bases at V and 6 bases at J, with 9 bases between the two ends. The DNA for the CDR3 is TGCAGCGTCTCCCAGGGCGAGCAGTACTTC. As protein: CSVSQGEQYF.

This chain connects TRBV7-9 to TRBJ1-5; 7 nucleotides match TRBD1. There are 15 residues in the CDR3. From germline, CDR1 is SEHNR and CDR2 FQNEAQ (reference sequence). After removal of 5 bases from V and 4 bases from J, the junction contained 8 bases not matched to a gene. CDR3 in DNA: TGTGCCAGCAGCCTCGGGACAGAAATTAATCAGCCCCAGCATTTT. Encoded protein: CASSLGTEINQPQHF. The full variable domain, completed using reference TRBV7-9 and TRBJ1-5, is DTGVSQNPRHKITKRGQNVTFRCDPISEHNRLYWYRQTLGQGPEFLTYFQNEAQLEKSRLLSDRFSAERPKGSFSTLEIQRTEQGDSAMYLCASSLGTEINQPQHFGDGTRLSIL.

There are many counts of this clonotype. The chain combines TRBV4-1 with TRBJ2-7, with TRBD2 identical over 8 bases. Looked up from germline, CDR1 is MGHRA and CDR2 is YSYEKL. V lost 4 bases and J lost 7; bases outside the gene matches: 18. The CDR3 has 17 amino acids. CDR3 sequence: CASSRGPTSGRRDEQYF. As DNA, the CDR3 is TGCGCCAGCAGCCGAGGGCCCACAAGCGGGAGAAGGGATGAGCAGTACTTC.

This rearrangement joins TRBV28 to TRBJ1-4; 7 bases are a match to TRBD1. Germline V lookup: CDR1 MDHEN, CDR2 SYDVKM. This CDR3 is 18 amino acids long. The V segment lost 2 bases and the J segment 2 bases; nucleotides outside the gene matches: 11. CDR3: CASSLAGGTDRTNEKLFF. The CDR3 region has the DNA TGTGCCAGCAGTTTAGCAGGGGGGACGGACCGGACTAATGAAAAACTGTTTTTT.

V is TRBV28 and J is TRBJ1-3; D call uncertain. Germline loops: CDR1 MDHEN, CDR2 SYDVKM. V was cut by 6 bases and J by 4 bases, with 7 bases left in between. The CDR3 has 12 residues. CDR3: CASRQRGNTIYF. Here the CDR3 DNA reads TGTGCCAGCAGGCAGAGAGGAAACACCATATATTTT.

The chain links TRBV11-2 to TRBJ2-1; D unresolved. The CDR3 consists of 15 residues. The germline V gene has CDR1 SGHAT and CDR2 FQNNGV. Trimming cost V 5 bases and J 7 bases, with 18 bases left between them. CDR3 in amino acids: CASSHIKSLQNEQFF. Written as DNA, the CDR3 is TGTGCCAGCAGCCATATAAAGTCCTTACAAAATGAGCAGTTCTTC.

A remark on this clonotype: Just one base apart from a much larger clone, this may be a read error. The V gene is TRBV12-3 or TRBV12-4, the J gene TRBJ1-2, with D uncertain. This CDR3 is built from 12 residues. V lost 5 bases and J lost 6, with 10 bases in between. Here the CDR3 DNA reads TGTGCCAGCAGTCATAAACCCCATGGCTACACCTTC. It specifies CASSHKPHGYTF.

The V and J genes are TRBV7-3 and TRBJ2-1; TRBD2 is a possible D gene (5 bases). V was clipped by 5 bases and J by 12 bases, with 17 bases between them. The germline V gene has CDR1 SGHTA and CDR2 FQGTGA. The CDR3 is 13 residues long. CDR3 protein: CASSPASGKGQFF. The DNA for the CDR3 is TGTGCCAGCAGCCCAGCGTCGGGGAAAGGGCAGTTCTTC.

The chain couples TRBV7-9 to TRBJ2-1; TRBD2 aligns across 10 bases. Looked up from germline, CDR1 is SEHNR and CDR2 is FQNEAQ (reference sequence). The CDR3 loop spans 19 amino acids. The V segment lost 5 bases and the J segment 0 bases; nucleotides outside the gene matches: 13. CDR3 in DNA: TGTGCCAGCAGCCCCCGACTAGCGGGCCTACAGAGCTCCTACAATGAGCAGTTCTTC. As protein: CASSPRLAGLQSSYNEQFF.

Only a few counts were recorded for this clonotype. V usage is TRBV12-3 or TRBV12-4 and J usage is TRBJ2-5, with D tentatively TRBD2 (5 bases). Trimming left V 1 base short and J 1 base short, with 13 bases between. The CDR3 has 16 amino acids. Here the CDR3 reads CASSLGSGTRQETQYF. The DNA for the CDR3 is TGTGCCAGCAGTTTAGGTTCGGGAACCCGCCAAGAGACCCAGTACTTC.

The chain has TRBV6-2 or TRBV6-3 and TRBJ2-7; D assignment may be TRBD1 or TRBD2 (6 bases each). The germline V and J ends were trimmed by 7 bases and 5 bases, with 27 bases remaining between them. CDR3 length: 17 amino acids. The germline CDR1 and CDR2 sequences are MNHEY and SVGEGT. The CDR3 DNA is TGTGCCAGCAAGGGGGGACTCCTTGTCGGGGCCGGCGACGAGCAGTACTTC. This sequence encodes CASKGGLLVGAGDEQYF.

In its sample, this clonotype was seen many times. V usage is TRBV20-1 and J usage is TRBJ2-5; TRBD2 might be the D (6 bases). Germline V gives CDR1 DFQATT, CDR2 SNEGSKA (reference sequence). V gave up 3 bases and J gave up 4 bases, with 15 bases separating them. The CDR3 has 14 residues. CDR3 sequence (DNA): TGCAGTGCTAGCGGGGGTCCGATGGCAGAGACCCAGTACTTC. Translation: CSASGGPMAETQYF.

This clonotype was counted a few times. This sequence joins TRBV27 and TRBJ1-2; a weak D match, TRBD1 (6 bases). The CDR3 extends over 14 amino acids. The V gene lost 6 bases and the J gene lost 8 bases, with 19 bases spanning the gap. From germline, CDR1 is MNHEY and CDR2 SMNVEV (reference sequence). CDR3 amino acids: CASRDHREVEGYTF. The CDR3 region has the DNA TGTGCCAGCAGGGACCACAGGGAGGTGGAGGGCTACACCTTC.

This clonotype was found a few times. The rearrangement joins TRBV3-1 to TRBJ2-1; maybe TRBD1 (7 bases). Germline V CDR1 and CDR2: LGHDT, YNNKEL (reference sequence). The CDR3 totals 14 residues. The ends were cut back, 6 bases at V and 3 bases at J, with 12 bases in the middle. This chain's CDR3 is CASSQGGYYNEQFF. Here the CDR3 DNA reads TGTGCCAGCAGTCAGGGGGGTTACTACAATGAGCAGTTCTTC.

The chain combines TRBV9 with TRBJ1-4; possible D gene TRBD1, 5 bases. The ends were cut back, 2 bases at V and 8 bases at J, with 16 bases in the middle. Germline CDR1 is SGDLS and CDR2 is YYNGEE. The CDR3 is made up of 15 amino acids. The CDR3 region is CASSVDPGTHEKLFF. As DNA, the CDR3 is TGTGCCAGCAGCGTTGACCCCGGGACCCACGAAAAACTGTTTTTT.

The J gene is TRBJ1-4, the V gene TRBV4-1, with TRBD1 matching over 7 bases. This CDR3 has 15 residues. The V gene's germline CDR1 is MGHRA and CDR2 YSYEKL. Trimming removed 8 bases from V and 7 bases from J; junction bases left unmatched: 13. This CDR3 reads CASSSIPGQAEKLFF. The CDR3 DNA reads TGCGCCAGCTCCTCAATCCCCGGACAGGCTGAAAAACTGTTTTTT.

The chain is built from TRBV29-1 and TRBJ2-7; 11 nucleotides agree with TRBD2. This CDR3 spans 16 amino acids. The germline CDR1 and CDR2 sequences are SQVTM and ANQGSEA. Germline trimming cut 0 bases from V and 2 bases from J; bases unmatched to any gene: 6. As DNA, the CDR3 is TGCAGCGTTGAAGACCTCGGGACTAGCGGTACCTACGAGCAGTACTTC. Its protein product is CSVEDLGTSGTYEQYF.

V and J are TRBV7-9 and TRBJ1-5; unclear D gene. Germline V gene lookup returns CDR1 SEHNR and CDR2 FQNEAQ (reference sequence). V was shortened by 5 bases and J by 11 bases, with 16 bases between the two germline ends. The CDR3 loop spans 13 amino acids. The CDR3 loop reads CASSAQVESAQHF. In nucleotides, the CDR3 is TGTGCCAGCAGCGCCCAGGTGGAATCAGCCCAGCATTTT.

The chain carries TRBV4-2 and TRBJ2-5; D is perhaps TRBD1 (6 bases). The germline CDR1 and CDR2 sequences are LGHNA and YNFKEQ. Deletions cut 1 base from V and 11 bases from J, with 20 bases between. This CDR3 has 15 residues. The CDR3 sequence is CASSQGAGATNEQYF. The CDR3, as DNA: TGTGCCAGCAGCCAAGGAGCAGGGGCGACAAATGAGCAGTACTTC.

This clonotype was observed a few times. The chain recombines TRBV3-1 with TRBJ2-7, with 8 bases aligning to TRBD2. Germline V CDR1 and CDR2: LGHDT, YNNKEL (reference sequence). The CDR3 contains 15 residues. V was pared by 4 bases and J by 2 bases, with 7 bases of the junction left unmatched. DNA of the CDR3: TGTGCCAGCAGCCCCACTAGCGGAAATACCTACGAGCAGTACTTC. It is translated as CASSPTSGNTYEQYF.

This clonotype appeared a few times. The gene calls are TRBV15 and TRBJ2-7, with D unclear. CDR1 and CDR2 (germline): LNHNV, YYDKDF (reference sequence). With 3 bases removed from V and 4 bases from J, the gap between germline ends came to 10 bases. The CDR3 has 13 residues. CDR3 in DNA: TGTGCCACCAGCAGGGACCTACCGTACGAGCAGTACTTC. Protein: CATSRDLPYEQYF.